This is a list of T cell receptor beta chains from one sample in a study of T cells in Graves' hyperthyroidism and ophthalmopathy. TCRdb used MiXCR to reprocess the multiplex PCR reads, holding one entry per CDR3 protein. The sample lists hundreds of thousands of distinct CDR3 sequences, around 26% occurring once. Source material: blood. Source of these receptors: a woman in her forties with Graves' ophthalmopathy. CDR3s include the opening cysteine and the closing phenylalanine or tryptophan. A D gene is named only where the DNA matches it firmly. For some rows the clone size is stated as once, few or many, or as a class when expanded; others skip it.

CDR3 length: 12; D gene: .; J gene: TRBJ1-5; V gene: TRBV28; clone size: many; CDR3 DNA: TGTGCCAGCCAGGGTCCCCATCAGCCCCAGCATTTT; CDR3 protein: CASQGPHQPQHF
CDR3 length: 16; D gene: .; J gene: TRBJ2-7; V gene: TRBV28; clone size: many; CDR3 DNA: TGTGCCAGCAGTTTAAATTTTGAGGCCCTTCCGAACGAGCAGTACTTC; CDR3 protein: CASSLNFEALPNEQYF
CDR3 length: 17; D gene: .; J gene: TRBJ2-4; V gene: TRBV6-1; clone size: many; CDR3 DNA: TGTGCCAGCCATCCACCCCTTGAGGAACTAGCCAAAAACATTCAGTACTTC; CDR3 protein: CASHPPLEELAKNIQYF
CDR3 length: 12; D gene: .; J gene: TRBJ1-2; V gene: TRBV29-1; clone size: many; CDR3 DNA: TGCAGCGTTCAACAGGGAGACTATGGCTACACCTTC; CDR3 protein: CSVQQGDYGYTF
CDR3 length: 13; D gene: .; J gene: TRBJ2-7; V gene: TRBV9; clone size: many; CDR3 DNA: TGTGCCAGCAGCATTCAGGGGGGCTACGAGCAGTACTTC; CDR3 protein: CASSIQGGYEQYF
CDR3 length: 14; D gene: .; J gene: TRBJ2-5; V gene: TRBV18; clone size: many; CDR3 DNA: TGTGCCAGCTCACCACAGCGGCAGGGGGGGACCCAGTACTTC; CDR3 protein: CASSPQRQGGTQYF
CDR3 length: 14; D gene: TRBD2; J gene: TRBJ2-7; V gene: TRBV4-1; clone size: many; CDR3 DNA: TGCGCCAGCAGCCGCGGGGAGGGGTTGTACGAGCAGTACTTC; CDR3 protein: CASSRGEGLYEQYF
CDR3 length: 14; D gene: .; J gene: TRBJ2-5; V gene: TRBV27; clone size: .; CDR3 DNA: TGTGCCAGCAGTCCCCATGGGAACGGCGAGACCCAGTACTTC; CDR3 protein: CASSPHGNGETQYF
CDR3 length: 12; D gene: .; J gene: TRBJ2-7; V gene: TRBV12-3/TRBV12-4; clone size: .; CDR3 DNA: TGTGCCAGCAGTTGGGGGAGGTACGAGCAGTACTTC; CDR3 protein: CASSWGRYEQYF
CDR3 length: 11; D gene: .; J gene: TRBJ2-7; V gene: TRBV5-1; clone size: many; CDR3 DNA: TGCGCCAGCAGCTTGTTGGACGAGCAGTACTTC; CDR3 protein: CASSLLDEQYF
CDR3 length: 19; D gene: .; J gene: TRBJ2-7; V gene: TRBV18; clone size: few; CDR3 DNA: TGTGCCAGCTCACCACGGACGTCTGGGACCACAGGTAGAGCGCGGGAGCAGTACTTC; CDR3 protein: CASSPRTSGTTGRAREQYF
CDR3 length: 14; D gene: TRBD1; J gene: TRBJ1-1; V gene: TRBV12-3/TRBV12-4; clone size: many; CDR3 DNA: TGTGCCAGCAGTTTACTAGACAGGGCTGGTGAAGCTTTCTTT; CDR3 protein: CASSLLDRAGEAFF
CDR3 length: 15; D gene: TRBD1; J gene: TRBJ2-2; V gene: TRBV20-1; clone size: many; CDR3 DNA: TGCAGTGCTAGATCCACAGGGGGGAACACCGGGGAGCTGTTTTTT; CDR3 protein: CSARSTGGNTGELFF
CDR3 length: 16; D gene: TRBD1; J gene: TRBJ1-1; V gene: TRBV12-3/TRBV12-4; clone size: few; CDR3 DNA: TGTGCCAGCGGAGGGAGGTACCAGGGCAAGGGGGCGGGAGCTTTCTTT; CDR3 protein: CASGGRYQGKGAGAFF
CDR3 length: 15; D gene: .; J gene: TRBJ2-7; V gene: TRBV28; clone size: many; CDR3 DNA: TGTGCCAGCAGTCCTCGGCTCGGGTCGAACTACGAGCAGTACTTC; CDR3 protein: CASSPRLGSNYEQYF
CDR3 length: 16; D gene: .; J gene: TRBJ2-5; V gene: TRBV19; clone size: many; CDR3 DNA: TGTGATCTGGGTTGTCGGGTCGTCGAGTGTTTGGAGACCCAGTACTTC; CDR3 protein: CDLGCRVVECLETQYF
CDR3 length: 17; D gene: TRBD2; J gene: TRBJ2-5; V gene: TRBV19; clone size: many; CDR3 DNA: TGTGCCAGTAGCCCGGGACTAGAGAAAACTATAAAAGAGACCCAGTACTTC; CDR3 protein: CASSPGLEKTIKETQYF
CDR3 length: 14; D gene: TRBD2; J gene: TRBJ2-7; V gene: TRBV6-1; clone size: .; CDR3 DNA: TGTGCCAGCCGGCTTAGCGGGAGTAGGTACGAGCAGTACTTC; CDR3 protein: CASRLSGSRYEQYF
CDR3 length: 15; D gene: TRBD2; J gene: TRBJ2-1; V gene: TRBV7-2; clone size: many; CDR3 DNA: TGTGCCAGCAGCTTTACTAGCGGGACTGGCAATGAGCAGTTCTTC; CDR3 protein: CASSFTSGTGNEQFF
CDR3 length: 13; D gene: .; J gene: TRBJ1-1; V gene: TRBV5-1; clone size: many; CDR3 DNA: TGCGCCAGCAGCTTTGACATGAACACTGAAGCTTTCTTT; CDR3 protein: CASSFDMNTEAFF
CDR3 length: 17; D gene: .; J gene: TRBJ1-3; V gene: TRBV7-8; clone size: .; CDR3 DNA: TGTGCCAGCAGCTCACCCCGTACAGGGCTTGGGGGAAACACCATATATTTT; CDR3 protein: CASSSPRTGLGGNTIYF
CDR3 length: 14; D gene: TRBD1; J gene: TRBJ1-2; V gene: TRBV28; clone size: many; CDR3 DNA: TGTGCCAGCAGTCGACAGGGGGCCGGCTATGGCTACACCTTC; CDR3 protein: CASSRQGAGYGYTF
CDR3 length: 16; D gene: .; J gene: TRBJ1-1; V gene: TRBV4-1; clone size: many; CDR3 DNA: TGCGCCAGCAGCCCTGGGCTGGGAGTTATGAACACTGAAGCTTTCTTT; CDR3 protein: CASSPGLGVMNTEAFF
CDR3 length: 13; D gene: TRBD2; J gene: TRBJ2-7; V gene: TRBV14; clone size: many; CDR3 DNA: TGTGCCAGCAGCCAAGATTCCGGGAGGCAGCAGTACTTC; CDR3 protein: CASSQDSGRQQYF
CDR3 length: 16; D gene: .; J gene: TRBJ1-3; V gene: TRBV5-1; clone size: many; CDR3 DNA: TGCGCCAGCAGCTTGGATGGGATTGTAGCTGGAAACACCATATATTTT; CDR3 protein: CASSLDGIVAGNTIYF
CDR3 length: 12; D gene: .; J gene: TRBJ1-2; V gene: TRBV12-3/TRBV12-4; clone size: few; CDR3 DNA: TGTGCCAGCAGCCTGACAGTCGGGGGCTACACCTTC; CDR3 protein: CASSLTVGGYTF
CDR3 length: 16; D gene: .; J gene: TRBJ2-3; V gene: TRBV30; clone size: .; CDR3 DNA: TGTGCCTGGAGTAAACCGGGACCCGTGAGCACAGATACGCAGTATTTT; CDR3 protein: CAWSKPGPVSTDTQYF
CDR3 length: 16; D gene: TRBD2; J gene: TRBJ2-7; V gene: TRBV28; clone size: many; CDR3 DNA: TGTGCCAGCAGTTTACCCACTAGCGGGGGCACCTACGAGCAGTACTTC; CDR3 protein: CASSLPTSGGTYEQYF
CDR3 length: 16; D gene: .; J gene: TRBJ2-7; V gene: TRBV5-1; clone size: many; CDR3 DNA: TGCGCCAGCAGCGCAACAGCGAACGCGTACCTCTTCGAGCAGTACTTC; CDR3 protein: CASSATANAYLFEQYF
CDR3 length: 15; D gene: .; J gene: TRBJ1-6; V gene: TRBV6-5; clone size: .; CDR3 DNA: TGTGCCAGCAGTTACGTTGCAGGTGTTAGGTCACCCCTCCACTTT; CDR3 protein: CASSYVAGVRSPLHF
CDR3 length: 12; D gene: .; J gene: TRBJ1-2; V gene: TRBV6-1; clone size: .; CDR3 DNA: TGTGCCAGCAGTCGGCAGATCTATGGCTACACCTTC; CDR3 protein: CASSRQIYGYTF
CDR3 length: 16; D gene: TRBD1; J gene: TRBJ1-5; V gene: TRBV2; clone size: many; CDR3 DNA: TGTGCCAGCAGGGATGGGTACCGACAGGGTGATCAGCCCCAGCATTTT; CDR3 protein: CASRDGYRQGDQPQHF
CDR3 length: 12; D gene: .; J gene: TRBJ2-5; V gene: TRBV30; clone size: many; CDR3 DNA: TGTGCCTGGAGTGTTCGGTCAGGGGCCCAGTACTTC; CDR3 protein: CAWSVRSGAQYF
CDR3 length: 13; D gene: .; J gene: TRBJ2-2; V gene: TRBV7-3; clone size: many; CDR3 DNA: TGTGCTAGCAGCTCTACTATGACCGGGGAGCTGTTTTTT; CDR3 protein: CASSSTMTGELFF
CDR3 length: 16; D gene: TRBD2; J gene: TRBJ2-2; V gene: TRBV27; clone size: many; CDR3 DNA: TGTGCCAGCAGACCACTAGCGGGAGTGGTTTCCGGGGAGCTGTTTTTT; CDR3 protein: CASRPLAGVVSGELFF
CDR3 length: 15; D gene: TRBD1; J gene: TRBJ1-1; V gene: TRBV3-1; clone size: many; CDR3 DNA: TGTGCCAGCAGCCGACGGACAGGGGGCATCACTGAAGCTTTCTTT; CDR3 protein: CASSRRTGGITEAFF
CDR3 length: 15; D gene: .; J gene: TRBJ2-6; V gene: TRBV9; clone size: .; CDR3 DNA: TGTGCCAGCAGCGTAGTGGATTCTGGGGCCAACGTCCTGACTTTC; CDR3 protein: CASSVVDSGANVLTF
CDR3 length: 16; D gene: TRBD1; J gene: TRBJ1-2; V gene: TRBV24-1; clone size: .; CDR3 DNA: TGTGCCACCAGCCCGACCGGGACAGGGGGCTGGTATGGCTACACCTTC; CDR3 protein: CATSPTGTGGWYGYTF
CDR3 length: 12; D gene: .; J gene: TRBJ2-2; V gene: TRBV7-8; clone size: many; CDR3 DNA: TGTGCCAGCAGCTTAGTGGTCGGGGAGCTGTTTTTT; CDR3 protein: CASSLVVGELFF
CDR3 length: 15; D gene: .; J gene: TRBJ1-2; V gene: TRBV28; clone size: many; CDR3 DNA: TGTGCCAGCAGTTTAAGTCTCAGCTATAACTATGGCTACACCTTC; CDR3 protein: CASSLSLSYNYGYTF
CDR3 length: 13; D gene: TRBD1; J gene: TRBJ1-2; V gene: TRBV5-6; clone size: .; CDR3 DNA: TGTGCCAGCAGTTTTTTACCGGGACAGGGCTACACCTTC; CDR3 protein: CASSFLPGQGYTF
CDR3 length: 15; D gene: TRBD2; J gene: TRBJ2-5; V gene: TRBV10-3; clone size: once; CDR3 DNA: TGTGCCATCAGTTCCCGGACTAGCGGAGAAGAGACCCAGTACTTC; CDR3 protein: CAISSRTSGEETQYF
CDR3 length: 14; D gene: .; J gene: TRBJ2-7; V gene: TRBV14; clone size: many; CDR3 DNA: TGTGCCAGCAGCCAAGAAGGGCCTTTCTACGAGCAGTACTTC; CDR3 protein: CASSQEGPFYEQYF
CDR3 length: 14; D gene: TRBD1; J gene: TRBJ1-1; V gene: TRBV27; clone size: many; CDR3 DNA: TGTGCCAGCACCCCGGACAGGGGTTTGACCGAAGCTTTCTTT; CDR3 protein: CASTPDRGLTEAFF
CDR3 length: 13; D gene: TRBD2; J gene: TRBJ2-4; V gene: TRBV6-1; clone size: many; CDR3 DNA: TGTGCCACTACAATAGCGGGCAAAAACATTCAGTACTTC; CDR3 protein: CATTIAGKNIQYF
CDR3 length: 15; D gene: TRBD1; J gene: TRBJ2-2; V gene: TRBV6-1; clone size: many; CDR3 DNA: TGTGCCAGCATCATCCGGGACAGGGGGCCCGGGGAGCTGTTTTTT; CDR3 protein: CASIIRDRGPGELFF
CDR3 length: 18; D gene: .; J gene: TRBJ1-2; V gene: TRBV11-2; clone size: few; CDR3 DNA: TGTGCCAGCAGCTCACCCTCGAACCGCGAGGGGGGTCGGTTAGGCTACATCTTC; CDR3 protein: CASSSPSNREGGRLGYIF
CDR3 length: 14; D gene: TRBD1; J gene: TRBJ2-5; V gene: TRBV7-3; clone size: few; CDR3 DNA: TGTGCCAGCAGCTTGACAGGGATGGGGGAGACCCAGTACTTC; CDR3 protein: CASSLTGMGETQYF
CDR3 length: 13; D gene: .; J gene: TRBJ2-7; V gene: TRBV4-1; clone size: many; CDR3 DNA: TGCGCCAGCAGCCATCAACAGGACTACGAGCAGTACTTC; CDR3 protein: CASSHQQDYEQYF
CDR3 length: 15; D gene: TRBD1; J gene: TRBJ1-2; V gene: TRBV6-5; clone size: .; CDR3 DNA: TGTGCCAGCAGTTACTCGAGGACAGGGGTTAATGGCTACACCTTC; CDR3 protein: CASSYSRTGVNGYTF
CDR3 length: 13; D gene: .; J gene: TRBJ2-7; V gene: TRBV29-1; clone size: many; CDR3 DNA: TGCAGCGTTGACGTGGGAGGTGGTTACGAGCAGTACTTC; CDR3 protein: CSVDVGGGYEQYF
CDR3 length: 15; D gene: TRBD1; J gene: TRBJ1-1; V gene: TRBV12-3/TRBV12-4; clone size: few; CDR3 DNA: TGTGCCAGCATCCCCAGGACAGGAAAGAACACTGAAGCTTTCTTT; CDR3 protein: CASIPRTGKNTEAFF
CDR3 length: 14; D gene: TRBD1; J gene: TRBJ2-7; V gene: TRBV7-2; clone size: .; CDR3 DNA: TGTGCCAGCAGCGCCGGGACAGGGGGTTGGGAGCAGTACTTC; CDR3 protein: CASSAGTGGWEQYF